Listed here are 6 T cell receptor beta chains from one sample, sequenced in a study of T cell repertoires in cytomegalovirus infection. No antigens are known for them. One entry per CDR3 protein results from TCRdb running MiXCR on the reads. This table holds over 100,000 distinct CDR3 sequences, under 30% found once. Sequencing used CD8+ T cells from cultured PBMCs, obtained from culture after CMV antigen stimulation. The receptor set was obtained from a human donor in good health (CMV status not recorded). Some clones in this sample may be carry-over from other donors' samples.

The rearrangement uses TRBV7-6 and TRBJ2-2; D tentatively reads TRBD1 or TRBD2 (5 bases each). This CDR3 comprises 15 residues. V lost 1 base and J 3 bases, leaving 9 bases between the germline ends. Germline V gene data show CDR1 as SGHVS and CDR2 as FNYEAQ. CDR3 sequence reads: CASSLGDRDTGELFF. The CDR3 nucleotides are TGTGCCAGCAGCTTAGGGGACCGAGACACCGGGGAGCTGTTTTTT.

In regard to this clonotype: At one of its ends the junction is not consistent with the germline gene, which may arise from a read error. This chain connects TRBV27 to TRBJ1-5; TRBD1 is a possible D gene (6 bases). CDR1 is MNHEY, CDR2 SMNVEV, per germline (reference sequence). The CDR3 spans 15 residues. The CDR3 here is CAGSARQAGNQPQHF. In DNA, the CDR3 is TGTGCCGGCAGTGCCCGACAGGCGGGGAATCAGCCCCAGCATTTT.

This clonotype was observed many times. The J gene is TRBJ2-1, the V gene TRBV12-3 or TRBV12-4; TRBD2 matches at 14 bases. Losses at the gene ends were 4 bases for V and 4 bases for J; bases not matched to a gene: 9. The CDR3 covers 18 residues. For the CDR3, the DNA is TGTGCCAGCAGTTCCCCGACTAGCGGGGGGGCGAGGTACAATGAGCAGTTCTTC. It codes for CASSSPTSGGARYNEQFF.

There are a few counts of this clonotype. The chain links TRBV7-6 to TRBJ1-2, with 7 bases that match TRBD1. This CDR3 contains 14 residues. With 5 bases clipped from V and 4 bases from J, the junction kept 7 bases outside the gene matches. Germline V lookup: CDR1 SGHVS, CDR2 FNYEAQ. CDR3 bases: TGTGCCAGCAGCCCAATGACAGGGAGCTATGGCTACACCTTC. As protein: CASSPMTGSYGYTF. The full variable domain, rest sourced from reference TRBV7-6 and TRBJ1-2, is GAGVSQSPRYKVTKRGQDVALRCDPISGHVSLYWYRQALGQGPEFLTYFNYEAQQDKSGLPNDRFSAERPEGSISTLTIQRTEQRDSAMYRCASSPMTGSYGYTFGSGTRLTVV.

The rearrangement links TRBV12-3 or TRBV12-4 to TRBJ2-3; 9 bases match TRBD1. The CDR3 is 15 amino acids. J was trimmed by 3 bases and V by 5 bases; bases with no gene match: 6. CDR3 nucleotide sequence: TGTGCCAGCAGTGGGACAGGGTGGGGGACAGATACGCAGTATTTT. Protein product: CASSGTGWGTDTQYF.

This chain connects TRBV2 to TRBJ2-7; D possibly corresponds to TRBD2 (7 bases). The CDR3 length is 14 residues. CDR1 and CDR2 from the germline V gene are SNHLY and FYNNEI. Trimming removed 8 bases from V and 3 bases from J, with 17 bases in between. The CDR3 region has the DNA TGTGCCAGCGAGATAGGGGGGGCCCACTACGAGCAGTACTTC. Encoded protein: CASEIGGAHYEQYF. The full variable domain, rest sourced from reference TRBV2 and TRBJ2-7, is EPEVTQTPSHQVTQMGQEVILRCVPISNHLYFYWYRQILGQKVEFLVSFYNNEISEKSEIFDDQFSVERPDGSNFTLKIRSTKLEDSAMYFCASEIGGAHYEQYFGPGTRLTVT.